Shown below are 28 T cell receptor beta chains from a single sample sequenced in a study of spatial heterogeneity in lung cancer. MiXCR, run by TCRdb on the 5' RACE reads, gives a single entry per CDR3 protein. The sample shows tens of thousands of distinct CDR3 sequences, roughly an eighth of them seen only once. The time point is: sample taken at primary tumor resection. Whole RNA, which was extracted from tumor, nontumor lung tissue or frozen PBMC, was sequenced without any cell sorting. The specimen comprised PBMCs, sampled at surgery. These TCRs come from a male donor with early-stage non-small cell lung cancer.

The V and J genes are TRBV5-1 and TRBJ1-4, with 7 bases identical to TRBD1. Germline CDR1 and CDR2: SGHRS and YFSETQ. The CDR3 consists of 17 residues. Trimming at V came to 4 bases and at J to 0 bases, leaving 9 bases not matched to a gene. The CDR3 protein is CASSDRVGPTTNEKLFF. In DNA, the CDR3 is TGCGCCAGCAGCGACAGGGTAGGCCCGACAACTAATGAAAAACTGTTTTTT. Together with reference TRBV5-1 and TRBJ1-4, the CDR3 gives the full variable domain: KAGVTQTPRYLIKTRGQQVTLSCSPISGHRSVSWYQQTPGQGLQFLFEYFSETQRNKGNFPGRFSGRQFSNSRSEMNVSTLELGDSALYLCASSDRVGPTTNEKLFFGSGTQLSVL.

This clonotype was recorded at least ten times. The chain carries TRBV6-5 and TRBJ1-6; D is unclear. The V end lost 0 bases, the J end lost 9 bases, and 15 bases lay between the germline ends. In germline, CDR1 is MNHEY, CDR2 SVGAGI. This CDR3 spans 16 amino acids. DNA of the CDR3: TGTGCCAGCAGTTACTCCGACGGAGATTCGGGTTCACCCCTCCACTTT. Its protein product is CASSYSDGDSGSPLHF.

This clonotype was seen at least ten times. J is TRBJ2-2 and V is TRBV10-3; D ambiguous. This CDR3 region has 14 residues. Germline V gives CDR1 ENHRY, CDR2 SYGVKD. V was cut by 6 bases and J by 2 bases, with 10 bases left in between. CDR3 residues: CAIRPRPNTGELFF. The CDR3 nucleotides are TGTGCCATCAGACCTAGACCTAACACCGGGGAGCTGTTTTTT.

This clonotype was recorded a few times. The chain carries TRBV7-3 and TRBJ2-1; a weak D match, TRBD2 (6 bases). Germline CDR1 and CDR2: SGHTA and FQGTGA. V gave up 1 base and J gave up 2 bases, with 12 bases separating them. The CDR3 has 16 residues. The CDR3 sequence: CASSLRAGMAYNEQFF. CDR3 in DNA: TGTGCCAGCAGCTTAAGAGCGGGCATGGCCTACAATGAGCAGTTCTTC.

This clonotype was observed many times. The CDR3 DNA reads TGTGCCAGCAGCCTTACCGCTGAAGCTTTCTTT. Protein: CASSLTAEAFF. The genes are TRBV7-9 and TRBJ1-1; D ambiguous. The CDR3 loop spans 11 amino acids. CDR1 SEHNR and CDR2 FQNEAQ come from the germline V gene (reference sequence). The V and J ends lost 5 bases and 6 bases respectively, with 7 bases between them.

Only a few counts were recorded for this clonotype. This chain uses TRBV7-2 with TRBJ2-1; possible D gene TRBD2, 5 bases. The CDR3 loop spans 15 amino acids. Trimming took off 1 base at V and 7 bases at J, with 14 bases between the two ends. CDR1 and CDR2 (germline): SGHTA, FQGNSA. CDR3 region: CASSLGLRVGNEQFF. The CDR3 DNA is TGTGCCAGCAGCTTAGGTTTGCGGGTAGGAAATGAGCAGTTCTTC.

This clonotype has at least ten counts. The chain joins TRBV6-5 to TRBJ1-2; D remains ambiguous. CDR1 MNHEY and CDR2 SVGAGI come from the germline V gene. V was pared by 2 bases and J by 3 bases, with 7 bases between. The length of the CDR3 is 13 residues. CDR3 sequence: CASSYGGDYGYTF. The CDR3 region has the DNA TGTGCCAGCAGTTACGGTGGTGACTATGGCTACACCTTC.

The CDR3 DNA reads TGTGCCAGTAGGGGACGCGGCAAAGAGACCCAGTACTTC. It yields the protein CASRGRGKETQYF. The rearrangement uses TRBV19 and TRBJ2-5; D may correspond to TRBD1 or TRBD2 (5 bases each). Germline assignment: CDR1 LNHDA and CDR2 SQIVND (reference sequence). Trimming removed 6 bases from V and 3 bases from J, with 11 bases in between. The CDR3 spans 13 residues.

The sample holds many counts of this clonotype. The chain has TRBV5-1 and TRBJ2-5, with D maybe TRBD2 (6 bases). Germline lookup yields CDR1 SGHRS and CDR2 YFSETQ. The germline V and J ends were trimmed by 7 bases and 3 bases, with 13 bases remaining between them. The CDR3 is 13 residues long. The CDR3 coding sequence is TGCGCCAGCTCCGAGGCTAGCGAAGAGACCCAGTACTTC. Its translation: CASSEASEETQYF.

This clonotype was seen ten or more times. J is TRBJ1-2 and V is TRBV14; D is unclear. The germline V gene encodes CDR1 SGHDN and CDR2 FVKESK. The CDR3 is made up of 15 amino acids. V was cut by 0 bases and J by 4 bases, with 12 bases left in between. The CDR3 DNA sequence: TGTGCCAGCAGCCAAGAGGTCAGCCCTGCCTATGGCTACACCTTC. Protein: CASSQEVSPAYGYTF.

J is TRBJ2-2 and V is TRBV12-3 or TRBV12-4; D unresolved. Trimming took 9 bases from V and 3 from J, leaving 20 bases between them. This CDR3 is built from 16 residues. The CDR3 nucleotides are TGTGCCAGTCAATTAAGCCACAGAAGGGACACCGGGGAGCTGTTTTTT. It encodes CASQLSHRRDTGELFF.

The chain combines TRBV5-1 with TRBJ1-1; D is perhaps TRBD1 (5 bases). This CDR3 has 15 amino acids. Trimming shortened V by 1 base and J by 4 bases, and 14 bases separated the two germline ends. CDR1 is SGHRS and CDR2 is YFSETQ in the germline V gene. The CDR3 DNA reads TGCGCCAGCAGCTTGAATGATGGGGGGAGCACTGAAGCTTTCTTT. Protein: CASSLNDGGSTEAFF.

The chain carries TRBV6-4 and TRBJ2-2; possible D gene TRBD2, 6 bases. Trimming removed 7 bases from V and 0 bases from J, with 9 bases in between. The germline gives CDR1 MRHNA, CDR2 SNTAGT. This CDR3 contains 14 residues. The CDR3 here is CASTREANTGELFF. The CDR3 DNA is TGTGCCAGCACGAGGGAGGCGAACACCGGGGAGCTGTTTTTT.

This clonotype was counted between two and nine times. This rearrangement joins TRBV27 to TRBJ1-2, with TRBD1 identical over 11 bases. Germline assignment: CDR1 MNHEY and CDR2 SMNVEV (reference sequence). This CDR3 is built from 14 residues. J was trimmed by 8 bases and V by 5 bases; bases with no gene match: 7. The CDR3 nucleotides are TGTGCCAGCAGTCCCCGGGACAGGGGGAGCGGCTACACCTTC. Translation gives CASSPRDRGSGYTF.

V usage is TRBV27 and J usage is TRBJ2-1; D is undetermined. V was pared by 1 base and J by 1 base, with 11 bases between. Germline CDR1 reads MNHEY; CDR2 reads SMNVEV (reference sequence). The CDR3 runs 16 residues. The CDR3 sequence is CASSLYPSASYNEQFF. The CDR3 nucleotides are TGTGCCAGCAGTTTATATCCGTCAGCTTCCTACAATGAGCAGTTCTTC.

This clonotype occurred a few times. The chain combines TRBV2 with TRBJ2-2; D is uncertain. V was pared by 8 bases and J by 3 bases, with 16 bases between. The V gene's germline CDR1 is SNHLY and CDR2 FYNNEI. The CDR3 length is 15 residues. CDR3 region: CASWPRAGHTGELFF. CDR3 in DNA: TGTGCCAGCTGGCCCCGGGCAGGCCACACCGGGGAGCTGTTTTTT.

This clonotype was counted only a few times. The V gene is TRBV7-2, the J gene TRBJ1-2; no reliable D call. The CDR3 length is 14 residues. Per the germline V gene, CDR1 is SGHTA and CDR2 is FQGNSA. V lost 1 base, J lost 3 bases, and 9 bases lay in between. This chain's CDR3 is CASSLGGTDYGYTF. CDR3 nucleotides: TGTGCCAGCAGCTTAGGAGGCACCGACTATGGCTACACCTTC.

Ten or more counts support this clonotype. The chain carries TRBV6-5 and TRBJ2-7; the match to TRBD1 covers 8 bases. V shed 6 bases and J 7 bases; nucleotides not matched to a gene: 5. This CDR3 has 12 amino acids. The V gene's germline CDR1 is MNHEY and CDR2 SVGAGI. The DNA of the CDR3 is TGTGCCAGCAGCTCTTGGACAGGGGAGCAGTACTTC. It is translated as CASSSWTGEQYF.

The chain's CDR3 is CASRRNDRANEAFF. The CDR3 nucleotides are TGTGCCAGCAGGCGAAACGACAGGGCCAATGAAGCTTTCTTT. The gene calls are TRBV2 and TRBJ1-1; 7 bases map to TRBD1. The CDR3 has 14 amino acids. Per germline, CDR1 SNHLY and CDR2 FYNNEI. Losses at the gene ends were 6 bases for V and 7 bases for J; bases not matched to a gene: 11.

This clonotype was recorded a few times. V gene TRBV12-3 or TRBV12-4 combines with J gene TRBJ2-5, with D perhaps matching TRBD1 or TRBD2 (5 bases each). CDR3 length: 14 residues. V was shortened by 6 bases and J by 4 bases, with 15 bases between the two germline ends. The CDR3 DNA reads as TGTGCCAGCAGCCTTCGGGGCACCCGAGAGACCCAGTACTTC. It yields the protein CASSLRGTRETQYF.

V is TRBV29-1 and J is TRBJ2-7, with 7 bases that match TRBD2. J gave up 2 bases and V 5 bases, and 6 bases lay outside the gene matches. In germline, CDR1 is SQVTM, CDR2 ANQGSEA. This CDR3 spans 13 amino acids. The CDR3 region has the DNA TGCAGCGTTTGGGACGGGGGGACCTACGAGCAGTACTTC. Its protein product is CSVWDGGTYEQYF.

Only a few counts were recorded for this clonotype. The chain carries TRBV7-8 and TRBJ2-1; 9 bases are a match to TRBD2. This CDR3 is built from 13 residues. Germline V gene lookup returns CDR1 SGHVS and CDR2 FQNEAQ. V was pared by 5 bases and J by 7 bases, with 3 bases of the junction left unmatched. CDR3 loop: CASSPSGRNEQFF. The CDR3 region has the DNA TGTGCCAGCAGCCCCAGCGGGAGGAATGAGCAGTTCTTC.

Many counts were recorded for this clonotype. A junction boundary mismatches the germline segment, possibly from a read error. As DNA, the CDR3 is TGTGCTAGCAGCCCCGGGACCCTACGGACCCAGTACTTC. Translating it yields CASSPGTLRTQYF. The chain combines TRBV7-7 with TRBJ2-5, with D possibly being TRBD1 or TRBD2 (5 bases each). Per germline, CDR1 SSHAT and CDR2 FNYEAQ (reference sequence). The CDR3 covers 13 residues.

This clonotype was observed a few times. The chain recombines TRBV7-3 with TRBJ1-1, with D tentatively TRBD1 (6 bases). Germline assignment: CDR1 SGHTA and CDR2 FQGTGA. The length of the CDR3 is 14 residues. The ends were cut back, 1 base at V and 4 bases at J, with 10 bases in the middle. CDR3 region: CASSLSQGSTEAFF. The CDR3 nucleotides are TGTGCCAGCAGCTTAAGCCAGGGGAGCACTGAAGCTTTCTTT.

The chain employs TRBV7-8 and TRBJ2-7; no clear D. Germline CDR1 reads SGHVS; CDR2 reads FQNEAQ. There are 16 residues in the CDR3. Between the trimmed V and J ends, which lost 7 bases and 3 bases, there was a span of 22 bases. The CDR3, as DNA: TGTGCCAGCACGTACAGACGAAGGACCCTAGTCTACGAGCAGTACTTC. Its translation is CASTYRRRTLVYEQYF.

There are many counts of this clonotype. The V gene is TRBV3-1, the J gene TRBJ2-6; weak D call: TRBD1 (5 bases). Germline CDR1 reads LGHDT; CDR2 reads YNNKEL (reference sequence). The CDR3 totals 15 residues. Trimming removed 6 bases from V and 0 bases from J, with 9 bases in between. This CDR3 reads CASSTGISGANVLTF. The CDR3 nucleotides read TGTGCCAGCAGTACAGGAATCTCTGGGGCCAACGTCCTGACTTTC.

This clonotype was counted ten times or more. V and J are TRBV6-5 and TRBJ2-7; either TRBD1 or TRBD2 may supply D (5 bases each). V lost 5 bases to trimming and J lost 2 bases, with 13 bases between them. The CDR3 contains 14 residues. CDR1 is MNHEY and CDR2 is SVGAGI in the germline V gene. In DNA form, the CDR3 reads TGTGCCAGCAGTCTCCGGGACGGAACCTACGAGCAGTACTTC. Residues: CASSLRDGTYEQYF.

V is TRBV11-2 and J is TRBJ2-2; maybe TRBD1 (5 bases). Germline V gene data show CDR1 as SGHAT and CDR2 as FQNNGV. V was shortened by 3 bases and J by 4 bases, with 18 bases between the two germline ends. The CDR3 consists of 17 residues. CDR3 loop: CASSLNLVQGTTGELFF. CDR3 nucleotides: TGTGCCAGCAGCTTGAATTTGGTGCAGGGCACCACCGGGGAGCTGTTTTTT.